This T cell receptor (beta chain) was sequenced for a study of human T cells and chemical hapten exposure. Time point defined: patch test 1, 2 weeks after DPC sensitization. The treatment: therapeutic diphenylcyclopropenone sensitization with weekly scalp DPC. The CDR3 sequence is 15 residues long. The germline CDR1 and CDR2 sequences are SGDLS and YYNGEE. The V and J ends lost 4 bases and 4 bases, in that order; junction bases with no gene match: 7. Unique molecular identifiers were attached to individual cDNA molecules during library preparation. One entry per CDR3 protein, called by TCRdb with MiXCR from the RACE reads. The table lists about 120,000 distinct CDR3 sequences, approximately 15% of them singletons. As for this clonotype: The antigen is not known.

Overall study findings and caveats: Once DPC sensitization occurred, TCRs above 1 in 1000 frequency showed no change.

The source of this sequence is a man between 18 and 29 years old with alopecia areata. Some clones in this sample may be carry-over from other donors' samples. V gene TRBV9 combines with J gene TRBJ2-3, with TRBD1 identical over 9 bases. Sequencing used whole blood, obtained in connection with sensitization to the hapten diphenylcyclopropenone (DPC). CDR3 bases: TGTGCCAGCAGCTTCATCAGACAGGGGGCAGATACGCAGTATTTT. Its translation: CASSFIRQGADTQYF.